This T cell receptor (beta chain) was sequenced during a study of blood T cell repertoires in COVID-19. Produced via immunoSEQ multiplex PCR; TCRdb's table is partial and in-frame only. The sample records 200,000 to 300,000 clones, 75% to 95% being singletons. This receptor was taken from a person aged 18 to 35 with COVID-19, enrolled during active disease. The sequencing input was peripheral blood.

CDR3 DNA: TGTGCCAGTAGTATAAGAGGATCGGGGGATCAGCCCCAGCATTTT. Its protein is CASSIRGSGDQPQHF. The chain has TRBV19 and TRBJ1-5; D possibly corresponds to TRBD1 (5 bases). The ends were cut back, 2 bases at V and 5 bases at J, with 13 bases in the middle. There are 15 residues in the CDR3. Germline-derived CDR1 and CDR2 are LNHDA and SQIVND (reference sequence).